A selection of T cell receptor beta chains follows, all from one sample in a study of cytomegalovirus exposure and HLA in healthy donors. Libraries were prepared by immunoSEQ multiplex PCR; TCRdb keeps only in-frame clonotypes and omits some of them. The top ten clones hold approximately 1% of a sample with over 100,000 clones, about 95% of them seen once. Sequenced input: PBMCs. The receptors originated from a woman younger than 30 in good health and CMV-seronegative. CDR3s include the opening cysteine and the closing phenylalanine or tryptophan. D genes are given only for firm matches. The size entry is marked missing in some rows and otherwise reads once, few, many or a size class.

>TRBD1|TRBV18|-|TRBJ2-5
CASSPFRDRVAETQYF
TGTGCCAGCTCACCATTCCGGGACAGGGTTGCGGAGACCCAGTACTTC
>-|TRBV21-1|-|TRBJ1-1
CASSTTGIGSTEAFF
TGTGCCAGCAGCACTACAGGGATTGGTAGCACTGAAGCTTTCTTT
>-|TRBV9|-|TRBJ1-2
CASSVVAGASGYTF
TGTGCCAGCAGCGTAGTGGCGGGGGCGTCGGGCTACACCTTC
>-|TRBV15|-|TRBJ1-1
CATSRDLGNTEAFF
TGTGCCACCAGCAGAGATCTAGGGAACACTGAAGCTTTCTTT
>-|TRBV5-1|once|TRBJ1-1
CASSSQVLNTEAFF
TGCGCCAGCAGCTCACAGGTATTGAACACTGAAGCTTTCTTT
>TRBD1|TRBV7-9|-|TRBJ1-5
CASSADREGNQPQHF
TGTGCCAGCAGCGCGGACAGGGAAGGCAATCAGCCCCAGCATTTT
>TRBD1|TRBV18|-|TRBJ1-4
CASSLRTGPEEKLFF
TGTGCCAGCTCACTCCGGACAGGGCCTGAGGAAAAACTGTTTTTT
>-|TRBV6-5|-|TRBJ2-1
CASSRGQPTYNEQFF
TGTGCCAGCAGCCGGGGACAACCCACCTACAATGAGCAGTTCTTC
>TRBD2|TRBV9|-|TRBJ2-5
CASSETSGRAGETQYF
TGTGCCAGCAGCGAGACTAGCGGGAGGGCCGGAGAGACCCAGTACTTC
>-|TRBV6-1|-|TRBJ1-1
CASSQRGYTEAFF
TGTGCCAGCAGTCAAAGGGGGTACACTGAAGCTTTCTTT
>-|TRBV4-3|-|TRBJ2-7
CASSQDPGVSYEQYF
TGCGCCAGCAGCCAAGACCCGGGGGTGTCCTACGAGCAGTACTTC
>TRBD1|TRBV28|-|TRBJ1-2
CASSGTGDGYTF
TGTGCCAGCAGTGGGACAGGGGACGGCTACACCTTC
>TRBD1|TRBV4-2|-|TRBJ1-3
CASSQDRGTGTAGNTIYF
TGTGCCAGCAGCCAAGACCGTGGGACAGGGACCGCTGGAAACACCATATATTTT
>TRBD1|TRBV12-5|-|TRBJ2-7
CASGLAGQGARNEQYF
TGTGCTAGTGGTTTAGCCGGACAGGGGGCTCGAAACGAGCAGTACTTC